These 10 T cell receptor beta chains originate from one sample sequenced in a study of vaccination and CD4 T cells after COVID-19. No antigen has been assigned to these receptors. The Oncomine TCR Beta short-read assay sequenced DNA from cultured CD4+ T cells. MiXCR was run by TCRdb on the PCR reads, yielding one entry per CDR3 protein. The data contain about 20,000 distinct CDR3 sequences, less than 50% of them singletons. Treatment reported: roughly 10-day PBMC culture with coronavirus spike peptide pools or control peptides (ViraFEST assay). Sequencing input: CD4+ T cells from blood, cultured in vitro. These receptors originate from a human donor who had recovered from COVID-19.

The chain employs TRBV28 and TRBJ2-6; D is uncertain. The CDR3 runs 15 residues. V was clipped by 6 bases and J by 0 bases, with 9 bases between them. Germline V gene lookup returns CDR1 MDHEN and CDR2 SYDVKM. This CDR3 is CASRSTASGANVLTF. The CDR3 DNA sequence: TGTGCCAGCAGATCCACGGCCTCTGGGGCCAACGTCCTGACTTTC.

The rearrangement links TRBV7-9 to TRBJ2-2; D call uncertain. The CDR3 loop spans 15 amino acids. The V gene's germline CDR1 is SEHNR and CDR2 FQNEAQ (reference sequence). With 2 bases removed from V and 2 bases from J, the gap between germline ends came to 9 bases. In DNA form, the CDR3 reads TGTGCCAGCAGCTTAACAGCCCGCAACACCGGGGAGCTGTTTTTT. Amino acids: CASSLTARNTGELFF.

V is TRBV24-1 and J is TRBJ1-6; D not certain. V lost 1 base and J 2 bases, leaving 11 bases between the germline ends. The CDR3 covers 17 residues. CDR1 is KGHDR and CDR2 is SFDVKD in the germline V gene. CDR3 nucleotide sequence: TGTGCCACCAGTGATTTCATAATCAGCCCCTATAATTCACCCCTCCACTTT. Translating it yields CATSDFIISPYNSPLHF.

Only a few counts were recorded for this clonotype. The rearrangement uses TRBV12-3 or TRBV12-4 and TRBJ1-1, with a tentative D call TRBD1 (6 bases). This CDR3 has 14 amino acids. The germline V and J ends were trimmed by 5 bases and 4 bases, with 14 bases remaining between them. CDR3 residues: CASSRTGGGTEAFF. In DNA form, the CDR3 reads TGTGCCAGCAGTCGGACCGGAGGGGGCACTGAAGCTTTCTTT.

The V gene is TRBV7-2, the J gene TRBJ2-1; 9 nucleotides match TRBD2. CDR3 length: 17 residues. With V trimmed by 1 base and J by 7 bases, 11 bases remained unmatched. Germline V gene lookup returns CDR1 SGHTA and CDR2 FQGNSA. DNA of the CDR3: TGTGCCAGCAGCTTAGATACTGCGGCGGGAGGGGATAATGAGCAGTTCTTC. Translating gives CASSLDTAAGGDNEQFF.

In this sample, this clonotype turned up a few times. V usage is TRBV21-1 and J usage is TRBJ2-1. TRBV21-1 is marked as a pseudogene. The CDR3 length is 11 residues. CDR3 region: CASGSYNEQFF. The CDR3 DNA sequence: TGTGCCAGCGGGTCTTACAATGAGCAGTTCTTC.

This clonotype has just a few counts. DNA of the CDR3: TGTGCCAGCAGTTTAGCAGGCCCACCAGCTGGAAACACCATATATTTT. Its translation is CASSLAGPPAGNTIYF. The chain is built from TRBV12-3 or TRBV12-4 and TRBJ1-3; D is unresolved. The CDR3 extends over 16 amino acids. V dropped 0 bases and J dropped 2 bases, with 11 bases sitting between them.

This clonotype was observed once. This chain uses TRBV4-1 with TRBJ2-7; D may correspond to TRBD1 or TRBD2 (6 bases each). V was pared by 3 bases and J by 6 bases, with 27 bases between. The CDR3 totals 18 residues. Germline V lookup: CDR1 MGHRA, CDR2 YSYEKL. The CDR3 loop is CASSHRSSITGASGEQYF. The CDR3 DNA sequence: TGCGCCAGCAGCCATAGAAGTAGTATAACGGGGGCCTCGGGCGAGCAGTACTTC.

The sample holds a few counts of this clonotype. This chain links TRBV24-1 with TRBJ2-1, with D unclear. The germline CDR1 and CDR2 sequences are KGHDR and SFDVKD. CDR3 length: 14 residues. Trimming shortened V by 5 bases and J by 3 bases, and 10 bases separated the two germline ends. The chain's CDR3 is CATSGEEFYNEQFF. CDR3 coding DNA: TGTGCCACCAGTGGTGAGGAATTCTACAATGAGCAGTTCTTC.

This chain links TRBV7-8 with TRBJ2-7, with 7 positions matching TRBD2. Germline V gene data show CDR1 as SGHVS and CDR2 as FQNEAQ. Trimming cost V 2 bases and J 2 bases; bases outside gene matches: 9. The CDR3 covers 16 residues. The CDR3 loop reads CASSLILGGGTYEQYF. CDR3 bases: TGTGCCAGCAGCTTAATTTTGGGCGGGGGAACCTACGAGCAGTACTTC.